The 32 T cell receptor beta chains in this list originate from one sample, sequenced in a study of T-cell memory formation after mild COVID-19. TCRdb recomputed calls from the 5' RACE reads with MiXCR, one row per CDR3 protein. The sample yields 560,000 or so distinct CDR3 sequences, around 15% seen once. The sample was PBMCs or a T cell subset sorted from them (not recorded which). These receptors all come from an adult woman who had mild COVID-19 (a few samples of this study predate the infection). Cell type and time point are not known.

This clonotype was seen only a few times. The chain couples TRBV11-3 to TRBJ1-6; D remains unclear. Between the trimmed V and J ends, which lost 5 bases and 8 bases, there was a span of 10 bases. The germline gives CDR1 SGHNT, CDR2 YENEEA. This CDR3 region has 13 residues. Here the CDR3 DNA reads TGTGCCAGCAGCCCATCAGTGGATTCACCCCTCCACTTT. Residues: CASSPSVDSPLHF.

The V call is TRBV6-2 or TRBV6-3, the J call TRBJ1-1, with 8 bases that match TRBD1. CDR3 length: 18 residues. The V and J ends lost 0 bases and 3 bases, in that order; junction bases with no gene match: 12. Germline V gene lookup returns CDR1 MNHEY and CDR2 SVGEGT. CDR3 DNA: TGTGCCAGCAGTTACTCGATTCAGGGACAGGTATGGCACACTGAAGCTTTCTTT. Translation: CASSYSIQGQVWHTEAFF.

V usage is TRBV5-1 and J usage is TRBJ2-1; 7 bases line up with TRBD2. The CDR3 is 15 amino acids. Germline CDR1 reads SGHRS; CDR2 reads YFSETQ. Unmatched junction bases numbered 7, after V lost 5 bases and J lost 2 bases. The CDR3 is CASRLSSGTYNEQFF. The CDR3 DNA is TGCGCCAGCAGGTTGTCTAGCGGTACCTACAATGAGCAGTTCTTC.

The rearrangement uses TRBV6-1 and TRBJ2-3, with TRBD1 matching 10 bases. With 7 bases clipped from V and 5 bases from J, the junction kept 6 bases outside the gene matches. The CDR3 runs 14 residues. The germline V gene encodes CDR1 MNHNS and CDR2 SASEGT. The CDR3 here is CASTLTGGKDTQYF. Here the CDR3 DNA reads TGTGCCAGCACTCTGACAGGGGGCAAAGATACGCAGTATTTT.

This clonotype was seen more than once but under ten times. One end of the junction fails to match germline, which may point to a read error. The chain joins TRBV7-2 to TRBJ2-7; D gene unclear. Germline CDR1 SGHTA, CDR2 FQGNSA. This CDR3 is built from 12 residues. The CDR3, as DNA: TGTGCCAGCAGCTTAGACCCTCGGGCCCCGAGCTTC. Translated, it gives CASSLDPRAPSF.

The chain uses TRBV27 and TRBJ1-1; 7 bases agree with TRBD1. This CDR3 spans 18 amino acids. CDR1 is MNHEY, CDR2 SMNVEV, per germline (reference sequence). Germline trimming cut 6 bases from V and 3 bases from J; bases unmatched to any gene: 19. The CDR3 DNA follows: TGTGCCAGCAGCTTGTTTTACCCGACAGGGAAGGATGACACTGAAGCTTTCTTT. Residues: CASSLFYPTGKDDTEAFF.

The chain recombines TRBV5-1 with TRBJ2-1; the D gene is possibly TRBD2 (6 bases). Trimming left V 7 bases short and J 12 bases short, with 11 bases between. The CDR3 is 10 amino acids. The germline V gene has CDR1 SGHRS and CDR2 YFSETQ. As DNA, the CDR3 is TGCGCCAGCCCACCGCGGGGGCAGTTCTTC. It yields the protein CASPPRGQFF.

In DNA form, the CDR3 reads TGTGCCAGCAGCTCCTACCACTATGGCTACACCTTC. Translating gives CASSSYHYGYTF. V is TRBV7-2 and J is TRBJ1-2; D remains unclear. The CDR3 consists of 12 residues. V was shortened by 4 bases and J by 3 bases, with 6 bases between the two germline ends. Germline-derived CDR1 and CDR2 are SGHTA and FQGNSA.

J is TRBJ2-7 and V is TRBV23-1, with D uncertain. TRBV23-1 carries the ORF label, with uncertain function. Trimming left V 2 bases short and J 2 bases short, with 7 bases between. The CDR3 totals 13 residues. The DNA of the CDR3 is TGCGCCAGCAGTCAACCCCCCACCTACGAGCAGTACTTC. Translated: CASSQPPTYEQYF.

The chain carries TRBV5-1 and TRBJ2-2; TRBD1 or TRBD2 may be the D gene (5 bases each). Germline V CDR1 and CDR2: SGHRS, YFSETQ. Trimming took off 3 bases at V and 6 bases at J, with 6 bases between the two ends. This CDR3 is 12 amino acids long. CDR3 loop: CASSWDPGELFF. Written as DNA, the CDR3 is TGCGCCAGCAGCTGGGACCCCGGGGAGCTGTTTTTT. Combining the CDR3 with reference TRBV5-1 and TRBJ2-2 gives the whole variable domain KAGVTQTPRYLIKTRGQQVTLSCSPISGHRSVSWYQQTPGQGLQFLFEYFSETQRNKGNFPGRFSGRQFSNSRSEMNVSTLELGDSALYLCASSWDPGELFFGEGSRLTVL.

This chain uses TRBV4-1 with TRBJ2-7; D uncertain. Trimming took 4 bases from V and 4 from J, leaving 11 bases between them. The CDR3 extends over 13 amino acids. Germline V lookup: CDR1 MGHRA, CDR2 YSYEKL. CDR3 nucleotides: TGCGCCAGCAGCCTCGAGAGCGTATACGAGCAGTACTTC. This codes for CASSLESVYEQYF.

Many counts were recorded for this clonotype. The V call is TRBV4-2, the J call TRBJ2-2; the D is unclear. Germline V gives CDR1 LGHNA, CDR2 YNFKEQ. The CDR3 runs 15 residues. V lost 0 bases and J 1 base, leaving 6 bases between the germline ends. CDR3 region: CASSQEWGNTGELFF. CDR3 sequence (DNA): TGTGCCAGCAGCCAAGAGTGGGGGAACACCGGGGAGCTGTTTTTT.

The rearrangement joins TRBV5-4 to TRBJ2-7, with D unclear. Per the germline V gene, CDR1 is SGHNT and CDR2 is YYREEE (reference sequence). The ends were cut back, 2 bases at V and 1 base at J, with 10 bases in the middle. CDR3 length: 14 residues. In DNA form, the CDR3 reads TGTGCCAGCAGCTTCCAGCAGGAGTCCTACGAGCAGTACTTC. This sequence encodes CASSFQQESYEQYF.

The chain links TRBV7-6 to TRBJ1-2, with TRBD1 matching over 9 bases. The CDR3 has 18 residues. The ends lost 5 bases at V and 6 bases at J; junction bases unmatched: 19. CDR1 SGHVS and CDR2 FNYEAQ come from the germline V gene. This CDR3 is CASSQTLRTGGAGDGYTF. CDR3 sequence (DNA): TGTGCCAGCAGCCAAACACTTCGCACAGGGGGCGCGGGCGATGGCTACACCTTC.

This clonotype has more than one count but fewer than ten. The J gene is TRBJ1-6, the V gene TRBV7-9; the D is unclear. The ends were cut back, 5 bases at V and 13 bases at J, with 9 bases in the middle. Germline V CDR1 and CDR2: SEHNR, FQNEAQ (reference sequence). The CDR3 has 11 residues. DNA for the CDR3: TGTGCCAGCAGCCCGTATCAGCCCCTCCACTTT. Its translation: CASSPYQPLHF.

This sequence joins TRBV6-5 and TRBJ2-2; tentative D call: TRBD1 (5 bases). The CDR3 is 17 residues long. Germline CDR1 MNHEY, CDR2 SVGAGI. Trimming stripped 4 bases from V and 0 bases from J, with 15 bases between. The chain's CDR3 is CASSSPGLGSNTGELFF. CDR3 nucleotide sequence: TGTGCCAGCAGTTCGCCAGGGTTGGGCTCGAACACCGGGGAGCTGTTTTTT.

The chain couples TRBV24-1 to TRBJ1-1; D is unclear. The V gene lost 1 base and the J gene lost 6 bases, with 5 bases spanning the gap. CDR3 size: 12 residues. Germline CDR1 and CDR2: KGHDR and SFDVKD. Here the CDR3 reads CATSDFGAEAFF. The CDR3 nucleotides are TGTGCCACCAGTGATTTCGGGGCTGAAGCTTTCTTT.

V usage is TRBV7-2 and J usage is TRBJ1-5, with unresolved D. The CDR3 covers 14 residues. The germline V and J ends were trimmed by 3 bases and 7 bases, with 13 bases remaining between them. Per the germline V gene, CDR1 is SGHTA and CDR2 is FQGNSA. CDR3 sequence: CASSFIGVGQPQHF. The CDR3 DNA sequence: TGTGCCAGCAGCTTCATCGGGGTCGGGCAGCCCCAGCATTTT.

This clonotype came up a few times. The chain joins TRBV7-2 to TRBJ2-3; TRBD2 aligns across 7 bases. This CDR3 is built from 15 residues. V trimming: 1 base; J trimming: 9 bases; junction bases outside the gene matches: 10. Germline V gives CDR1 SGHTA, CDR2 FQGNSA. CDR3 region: CASSLVSTERGTQYF. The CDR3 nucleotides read TGTGCCAGCAGCTTAGTCTCCACCGAGCGGGGCACGCAGTATTTT.

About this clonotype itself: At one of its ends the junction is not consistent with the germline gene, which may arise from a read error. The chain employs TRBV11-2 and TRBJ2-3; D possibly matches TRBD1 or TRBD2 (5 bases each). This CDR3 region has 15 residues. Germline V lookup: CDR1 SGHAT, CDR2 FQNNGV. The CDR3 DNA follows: TGTGCCAGCAGCAGGGACCCGGCGGGCACAGAAACGCAGTATTTT. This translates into CASSRDPAGTETQYF.

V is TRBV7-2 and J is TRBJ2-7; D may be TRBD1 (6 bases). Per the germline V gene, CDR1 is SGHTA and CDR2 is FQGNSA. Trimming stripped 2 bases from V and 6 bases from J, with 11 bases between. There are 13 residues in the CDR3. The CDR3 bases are TGTGCCAGCAGCTTAAGACAGGCTTCCGAGCAGTACTTC. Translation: CASSLRQASEQYF.

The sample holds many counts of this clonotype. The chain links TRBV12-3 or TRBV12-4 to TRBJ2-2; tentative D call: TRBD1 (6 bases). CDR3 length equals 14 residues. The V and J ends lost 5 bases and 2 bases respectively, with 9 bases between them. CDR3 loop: CASSQQGNTGELFF. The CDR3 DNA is TGTGCCAGCAGTCAACAGGGAAACACCGGGGAGCTGTTTTTT.

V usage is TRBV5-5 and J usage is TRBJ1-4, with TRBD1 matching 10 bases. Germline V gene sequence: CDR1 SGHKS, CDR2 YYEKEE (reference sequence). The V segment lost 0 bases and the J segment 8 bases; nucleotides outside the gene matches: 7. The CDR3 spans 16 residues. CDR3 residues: CASSLVTGGAREKLFF. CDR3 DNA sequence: TGTGCCAGCAGCTTGGTGACAGGGGGCGCGAGGGAAAAACTGTTTTTT.

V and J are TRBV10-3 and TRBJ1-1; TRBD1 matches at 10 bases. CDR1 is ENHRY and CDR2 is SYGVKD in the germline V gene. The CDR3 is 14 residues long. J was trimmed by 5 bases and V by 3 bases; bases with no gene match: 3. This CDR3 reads CAISEGQGETEAFF. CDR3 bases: TGTGCCATCAGTGAAGGACAGGGGGAGACTGAAGCTTTCTTT.

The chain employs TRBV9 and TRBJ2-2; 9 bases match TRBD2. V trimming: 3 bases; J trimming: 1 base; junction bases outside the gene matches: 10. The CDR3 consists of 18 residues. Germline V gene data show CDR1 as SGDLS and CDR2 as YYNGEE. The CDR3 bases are TGTGCCAGCAGCGACCTTGGGCTAGCGGGACAGAACACCGGGGAGCTGTTTTTT. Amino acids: CASSDLGLAGQNTGELFF.

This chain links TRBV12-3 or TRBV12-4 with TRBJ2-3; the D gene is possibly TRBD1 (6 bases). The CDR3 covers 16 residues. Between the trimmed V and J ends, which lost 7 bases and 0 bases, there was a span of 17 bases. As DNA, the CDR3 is TGTGCCAGCAAGAACAGGACAGCAGCTAGCACAGATACGCAGTATTTT. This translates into CASKNRTAASTDTQYF.

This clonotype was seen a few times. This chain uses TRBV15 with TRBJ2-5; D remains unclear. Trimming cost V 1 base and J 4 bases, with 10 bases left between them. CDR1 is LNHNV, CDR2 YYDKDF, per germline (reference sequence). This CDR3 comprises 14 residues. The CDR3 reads CATSRGALAETQYF. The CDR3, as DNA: TGTGCCACCAGCAGAGGGGCACTTGCAGAGACCCAGTACTTC.

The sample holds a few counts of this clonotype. The CDR3 loop reads CASSPLPPTGPYEQYF. The CDR3 DNA is TGTGCCAGCAGCCCCTTACCCCCCACAGGGCCGTACGAGCAGTACTTC. V and J are TRBV7-9 and TRBJ2-7, with D possibly TRBD1 on 6 matching bases. CDR3 size: 16 residues. V was cut by 5 bases and J by 4 bases, with 21 bases left in between. The V gene's germline CDR1 is SEHNR and CDR2 FQNEAQ (reference sequence).

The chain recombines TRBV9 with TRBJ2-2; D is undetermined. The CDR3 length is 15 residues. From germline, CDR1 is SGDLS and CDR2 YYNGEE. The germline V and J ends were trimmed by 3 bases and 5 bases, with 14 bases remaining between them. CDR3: CASSGLLGQTGELFF. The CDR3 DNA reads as TGTGCCAGCAGCGGGCTTCTGGGCCAGACCGGGGAGCTGTTTTTT.

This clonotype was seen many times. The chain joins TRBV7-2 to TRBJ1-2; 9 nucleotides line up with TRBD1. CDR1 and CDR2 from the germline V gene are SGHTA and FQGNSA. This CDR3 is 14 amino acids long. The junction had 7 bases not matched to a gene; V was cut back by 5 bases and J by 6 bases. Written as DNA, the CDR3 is TGTGCCAGCAGCACACAACAGGGGGCCAATGGCTACACCTTC. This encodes CASSTQQGANGYTF.

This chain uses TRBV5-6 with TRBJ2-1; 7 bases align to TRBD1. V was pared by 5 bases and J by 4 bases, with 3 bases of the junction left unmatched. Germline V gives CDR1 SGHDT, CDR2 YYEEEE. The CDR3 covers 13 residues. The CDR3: CASRQGPYNEQFF. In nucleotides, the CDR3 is TGTGCCAGCAGACAGGGGCCTTACAATGAGCAGTTCTTC.

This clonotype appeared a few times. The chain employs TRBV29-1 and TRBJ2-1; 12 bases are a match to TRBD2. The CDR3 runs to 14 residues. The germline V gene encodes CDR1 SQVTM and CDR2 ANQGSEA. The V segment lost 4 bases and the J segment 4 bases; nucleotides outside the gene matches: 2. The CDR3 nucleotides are TGCAGCGTTGGGGGACTAGCGGGTTACAATGAGCAGTTCTTC. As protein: CSVGGLAGYNEQFF.